The next 20 T cell receptor beta chains were all read from a single sample in a study of cytomegalovirus exposure and HLA in healthy donors (dated by TCRdb to the late 2010s). Receptor libraries were prepared by the immunoSEQ multiplex PCR assay. TCRdb obtained this table from immuneACCESS and retained in-frame rearrangements with V and J assigned. These tables miss some clones; where compared with another copy, unresolved V genes account for less than half of the shortfall, and the remainder is unexplained. Here the sample has roughly 230,000 clones; about 90% occur a single time. Together, the top ten hold around 3.1% of the sample. The sample taken for sequencing was PBMCs. The source of these receptors is a woman in her 30s in good health and CMV-seronegative.

This clone was detected once. The chain couples TRBV9 to TRBJ2-7; 9 bases map to TRBD2. Germline V gene data show CDR1 as SGDLS and CDR2 as YYNGEE. There are 15 residues in the CDR3. Losses at the gene ends were 2 bases for V and 0 bases for J; bases not matched to a gene: 3. CDR3 amino acids: CASSVLSGSSYEQYF. CDR3 DNA: TGTGCCAGCAGCGTGCTTAGCGGGAGCTCCTACGAGCAGTACTTC.

The V and J genes are TRBV5-1 and TRBJ2-7; 11 bases match TRBD2. CDR3 length equals 16 residues. In germline, CDR1 is SGHRS, CDR2 YFSETQ. The V gene end was trimmed by 4 bases and the J gene end by 1 base; junction bases not matched to a gene: 7. The CDR3 DNA reads TGCGCCAGCAGCGCTGGACTAGCGGGTCCTTCCTACGAGCAGTACTTC. It yields the protein CASSAGLAGPSYEQYF.

The chain carries TRBV9 and TRBJ1-2; D not resolved. CDR1 and CDR2 from the germline V gene are SGDLS and YYNGEE. The V end was cut by 0 bases, the J end by 4 bases, with 13 bases between. CDR3 length equals 15 residues. The CDR3 sequence: CASSVDRPGPYGYTF. The CDR3 DNA reads as TGTGCCAGCAGCGTAGATCGGCCTGGACCCTATGGCTACACCTTC.

CDR3 sequence (DNA): TGCGCCAGCAGCCAAGAAGGGGATAGTAAGGTTGATAAGCAGTTCTTC. This sequence encodes CASSQEGDSKVDKQFF. The rearrangement joins TRBV4-1 to TRBJ2-1; D perhaps matches TRBD1 (5 bases). CDR1 and CDR2 from the germline V gene are MGHRA and YSYEKL. The CDR3 covers 16 residues. Trimming cost V 0 bases and J 11 bases, with 20 bases left between them.

The chain links TRBV9 to TRBJ2-1, with 13 bases matching TRBD2. CDR1 is SGDLS and CDR2 is YYNGEE in the germline V gene. This CDR3 comprises 15 residues. The V and J ends lost 3 bases and 9 bases, in that order; junction bases with no gene match: 6. The CDR3: CASSGTSGRSSEQFF. CDR3 nucleotides: TGTGCCAGCAGCGGGACTAGCGGGAGAAGTAGTGAGCAGTTCTTC.

V is TRBV28 and J is TRBJ1-2; D unclear. V lost 3 bases and J 1 base, leaving 9 bases between the germline ends. Per germline, CDR1 MDHEN and CDR2 SYDVKM. This CDR3 has 14 amino acids. The CDR3 DNA is TGTGCCAGCAGTTTTGGGCAGGTTAACTATGGCTACACCTTC. The encoded protein is CASSFGQVNYGYTF.

The CDR3 spells CASSVIGTYEQYF. As DNA, the CDR3 is TGTGCCAGCAGTGTTATAGGGACCTACGAGCAGTACTTC. The chain joins TRBV6-1 to TRBJ2-7, with D unresolved. Germline CDR1 is MNHNS and CDR2 is SASEGT. The CDR3 is 13 amino acids. V gave up 4 bases and J gave up 2 bases, with 9 bases separating them.

This sequence joins TRBV6-5 and TRBJ2-7, with D unresolved. The V end was cut by 0 bases, the J end by 3 bases, with 15 bases between. Per germline, CDR1 MNHEY and CDR2 SVGAGI. This CDR3 contains 16 residues. The CDR3, as DNA: TGTGCCAGCAGTTACTCACACATCGGGTCCCGCTACGAGCAGTACTTC. It encodes CASSYSHIGSRYEQYF.

V and J are TRBV11-3 and TRBJ2-7, with 7 bases aligning to TRBD1. The CDR3 is made up of 16 amino acids. With V trimmed by 0 bases and J by 2 bases, 7 bases remained unmatched. CDR1 is SGHNT and CDR2 is YENEEA in the germline V gene. The CDR3 DNA is TGTGCCAGCAGCTTAGAAGGACAGGCAATACCCTACGAGCAGTACTTC. Encoded protein: CASSLEGQAIPYEQYF.

J is TRBJ2-1 and V is TRBV4-3, with 12 bases aligning to TRBD2. V lost 5 bases to trimming and J lost 1 base; unmatched junction nucleotides: 3. Per the germline V gene, CDR1 is LGHNA and CDR2 is YSLEER. CDR3 size: 16 residues. This CDR3 reads CASSFGLAGSYNEQFF. The CDR3 DNA reads TGCGCCAGCAGCTTTGGACTAGCGGGATCCTACAATGAGCAGTTCTTC.

The chain has TRBV28 and TRBJ2-7; D not resolved. CDR3 size: 12 residues. The V end was cut by 3 bases, the J end by 5 bases, with 8 bases between. CDR1 is MDHEN, CDR2 SYDVKM, per germline. The CDR3 DNA follows: TGTGCCAGCAGTTTGGGGATCGACGAGCAGTACTTC. Protein sequence: CASSLGIDEQYF. The whole variable domain, remainder taken from reference TRBV28 and TRBJ2-7, is DVKVTQSSRYLVKRTGEKVFLECVQDMDHENMFWYRQDPGLGLRLIYFSYDVKMKEKGDIPEGYSVSREKKERFSLILESASTNQTSMYLCASSLGIDEQYFGPGTRLTVT.

The CDR3 DNA sequence: TGTGCCAGCAGTTACTCAACTAGCGGGACCATTGGTGAGCAGTTCTTC. Protein: CASSYSTSGTIGEQFF. V gene TRBV6-5 combines with J gene TRBJ2-1, with 10 positions matching TRBD2. Germline V gives CDR1 MNHEY, CDR2 SVGAGI. V was pared by 0 bases and J by 9 bases, with 8 bases of the junction left unmatched. The length of the CDR3 is 16 residues.

J is TRBJ2-7 and V is TRBV7-2; D is ambiguous. Trimming pared 2 bases from V and 3 bases from J, leaving 8 bases between. The CDR3 totals 13 residues. Germline lookup yields CDR1 SGHTA and CDR2 FQGNSA. CDR3: CASSLHRNYEQYF. The DNA of the CDR3 is TGTGCCAGCAGCTTACACAGAAACTACGAGCAGTACTTC.

The rearrangement links TRBV9 to TRBJ2-3; D tentatively fits TRBD1 or TRBD2 (5 bases each). Germline CDR1 reads SGDLS; CDR2 reads YYNGEE. The CDR3 length is 15 residues. V was shortened by 0 bases and J by 8 bases, with 16 bases between the two germline ends. CDR3 nucleotide sequence: TGTGCCAGCAGCGTAGATCGGGGCTTAGTGGTTACGCAGTATTTT. This codes for CASSVDRGLVVTQYF. The full variable domain, rest sourced from reference TRBV9 and TRBJ2-3, is DSGVTQTPKHLITATGQRVTLRCSPRSGDLSVYWYQQSLDQGLQFLIQYYNGEERAKGNILERFSAQQFPDLHSELNLSSLELGDSALYFCASSVDRGLVVTQYFGPGTRLTVL.

This sequence joins TRBV4-1 and TRBJ2-1, with 7 bases aligning to TRBD2. Germline values: CDR1 MGHRA, CDR2 YSYEKL. V lost 1 base and J lost 5; bases outside the gene matches: 11. The CDR3 has 17 amino acids. CDR3 sequence (DNA): TGCGCCAGCAGCCAAGTTATTGGGCTAGCGGCCAACAATGAGCAGTTCTTC. Translation: CASSQVIGLAANNEQFF.

The gene calls are TRBV5-6 and TRBJ2-7; 10 bases fit TRBD1. The CDR3 runs 16 residues. The germline CDR1 and CDR2 sequences are SGHDT and YYEEEE. Trimming removed 4 bases from V and 0 bases from J; junction bases left unmatched: 7. CDR3 DNA sequence: TGTGCCAGCAGCCTGGGGGACAGGGGACCCTCCTACGAGCAGTACTTC. Encoded protein: CASSLGDRGPSYEQYF.

The CDR3 DNA reads TGTGCCAGCAGTTTTCATTTTAGCACAGATACGCAGTATTTT. Encoded protein: CASSFHFSTDTQYF. The chain uses TRBV28 and TRBJ2-3; D gene unclear. V lost 3 bases and J 0 bases, leaving 7 bases between the germline ends. This CDR3 comprises 14 residues. The germline gives CDR1 MDHEN, CDR2 SYDVKM.

The V and J genes are TRBV7-2 and TRBJ1-1; no clear D. This CDR3 spans 14 amino acids. Looked up from germline, CDR1 is SGHTA and CDR2 is FQGNSA. V was cut by 5 bases and J by 1 base, with 11 bases left in between. CDR3 region: CASSPDGANTEAFF. The CDR3 DNA reads as TGTGCCAGCAGCCCGGACGGTGCGAACACTGAAGCTTTCTTT.

The chain couples TRBV5-6 to TRBJ2-3; TRBD2 agrees at 14 bases. The CDR3 length is 19 residues. The V segment lost 4 bases and the J segment 5 bases; nucleotides outside the gene matches: 15. Per the germline V gene, CDR1 is SGHDT and CDR2 is YYEEEE. In DNA form, the CDR3 reads TGTGCCAGCAGCCAGGGACTAGCGGGAGTAATAAAACCGGGAGATACGCAGTATTTT. Translation gives CASSQGLAGVIKPGDTQYF.

Remarks on this clone: Other nucleotide sequences in the sample specify the same CDR3. The rearrangement joins TRBV9 to TRBJ2-3; 9 nucleotides agree with TRBD2. Germline CDR1 and CDR2: SGDLS and YYNGEE. V gave up 0 bases and J gave up 3 bases; unmatched junction bases: 8. The CDR3 is 17 residues long. This chain's CDR3 is CASSVGVSGRGTDTQYF. The CDR3 coding sequence is TGTGCCAGCAGCGTAGGGGTTAGCGGGAGAGGTACAGATACGCAGTATTTT.